Detailed here is one TCR beta chain. Its antigen is not known. The data are from a study of T cells in Graves' hyperthyroidism and ophthalmopathy. Findings and limits, study-wide: In validation, the model predicted ophthalmopathy. These predictions came a median around 5.9 months before onset.

Researchers amplified the TCR beta CDR3 regions from RNA transcripts. HTBI primers drove first-round RT-PCR of the TCR CDR3. MiXCR was run by TCRdb on the multiplex PCR reads, yielding one entry per CDR3 protein. The sample consists of over 350,000 distinct CDR3 sequences, about 14% of them appearing once. Germline CDR1 reads WSHSY; CDR2 reads SAAADI. The V gene lost 3 bases and the J gene lost 0 bases, with 11 bases spanning the gap. The CDR3 covers 15 residues. This chain connects TRBV10-2 to TRBJ1-1, with D unresolved. The source material was blood. This receptor was taken from a man younger than 30 with Graves' ophthalmopathy. The CDR3 region is CASSDGRNMNTEAFF. The CDR3 DNA reads as TGCGCCAGCAGTGATGGACGGAATATGAACACTGAAGCTTTCTTT.